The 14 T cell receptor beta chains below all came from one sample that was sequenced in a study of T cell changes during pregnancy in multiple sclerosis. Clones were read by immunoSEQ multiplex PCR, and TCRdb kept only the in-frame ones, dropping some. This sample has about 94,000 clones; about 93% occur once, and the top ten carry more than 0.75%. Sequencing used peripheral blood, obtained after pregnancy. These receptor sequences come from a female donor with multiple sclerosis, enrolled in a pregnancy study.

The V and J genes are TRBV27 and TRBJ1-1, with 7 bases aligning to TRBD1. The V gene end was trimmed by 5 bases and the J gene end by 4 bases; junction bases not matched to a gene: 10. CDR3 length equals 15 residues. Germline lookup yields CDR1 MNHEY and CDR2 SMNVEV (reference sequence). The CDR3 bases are TGTGCCAGCAGTCTTACAGGGGAAAGGGGCACTGAAGCTTTCTTT. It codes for CASSLTGERGTEAFF.

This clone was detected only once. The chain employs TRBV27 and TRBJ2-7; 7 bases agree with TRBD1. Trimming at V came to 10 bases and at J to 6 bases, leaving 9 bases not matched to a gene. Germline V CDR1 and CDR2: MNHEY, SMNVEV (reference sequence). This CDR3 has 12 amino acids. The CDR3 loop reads CATPTGSSEQYF. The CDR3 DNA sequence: TGTGCCACCCCGACAGGGAGTAGCGAGCAGTACTTC.

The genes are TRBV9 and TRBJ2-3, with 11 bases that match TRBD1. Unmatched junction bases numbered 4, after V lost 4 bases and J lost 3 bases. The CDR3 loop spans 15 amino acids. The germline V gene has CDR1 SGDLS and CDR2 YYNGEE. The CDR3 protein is CASSLRDRGTDTQYF. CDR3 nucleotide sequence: TGTGCCAGCAGCTTGAGGGACAGGGGGACAGATACGCAGTATTTT.

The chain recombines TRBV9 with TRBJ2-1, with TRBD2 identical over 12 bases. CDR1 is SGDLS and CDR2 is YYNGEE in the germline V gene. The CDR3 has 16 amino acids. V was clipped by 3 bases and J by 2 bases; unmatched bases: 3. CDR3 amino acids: CASSGSSGRAYNEQFF. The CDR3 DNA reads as TGTGCCAGCAGCGGATCTAGCGGGAGGGCCTACAATGAGCAGTTCTTC.

CDR3 sequence: CASISGGSNQPQHF. In nucleotides, the CDR3 is TGTGCCAGCATTTCAGGGGGTTCGAATCAGCCCCAGCATTTT. V usage is TRBV6-1 and J usage is TRBJ1-5; the match to TRBD1 covers 7 bases. V gave up 7 bases and J gave up 4 bases; unmatched junction bases: 7. Germline V gives CDR1 MNHNS, CDR2 SASEGT. The CDR3 extends over 14 amino acids.

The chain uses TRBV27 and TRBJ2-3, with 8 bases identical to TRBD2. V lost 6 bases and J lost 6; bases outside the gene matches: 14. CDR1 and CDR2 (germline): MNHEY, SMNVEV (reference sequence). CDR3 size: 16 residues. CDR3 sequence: CASSSTGLAYFDTQYF. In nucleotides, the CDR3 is TGTGCCAGCAGCTCTACCGGACTAGCCTATTTTGATACGCAGTATTTT.

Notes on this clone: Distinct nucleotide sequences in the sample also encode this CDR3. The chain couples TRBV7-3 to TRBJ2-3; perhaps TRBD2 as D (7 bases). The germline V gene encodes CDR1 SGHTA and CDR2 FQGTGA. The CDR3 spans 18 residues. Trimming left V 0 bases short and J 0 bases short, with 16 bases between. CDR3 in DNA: TGTGCCAGCAGCTTAACAGCCGGGGGCGGGGGCAGCACAGATACGCAGTATTTT. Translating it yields CASSLTAGGGGSTDTQYF.

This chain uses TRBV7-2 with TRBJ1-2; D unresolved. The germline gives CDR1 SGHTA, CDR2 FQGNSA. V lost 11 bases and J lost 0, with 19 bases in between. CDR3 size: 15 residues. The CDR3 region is CASRPGKVANYGYTF. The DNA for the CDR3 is TGTGCCTCCCGGCCGGGGAAGGTTGCTAACTATGGCTACACCTTC.

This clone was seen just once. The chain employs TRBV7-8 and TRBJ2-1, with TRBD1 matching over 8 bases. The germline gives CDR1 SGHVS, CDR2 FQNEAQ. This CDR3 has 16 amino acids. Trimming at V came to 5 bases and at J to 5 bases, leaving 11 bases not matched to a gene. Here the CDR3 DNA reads TGTGCCAGCAGCAACGTAGTCGGGACAGGAGACAATGAGCAGTTCTTC. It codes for CASSNVVGTGDNEQFF.

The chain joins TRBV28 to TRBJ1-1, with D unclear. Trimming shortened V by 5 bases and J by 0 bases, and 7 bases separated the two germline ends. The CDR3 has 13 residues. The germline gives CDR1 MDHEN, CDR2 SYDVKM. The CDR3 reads CASSPRMNTEAFF. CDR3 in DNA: TGTGCCAGCAGTCCCAGGATGAACACTGAAGCTTTCTTT.

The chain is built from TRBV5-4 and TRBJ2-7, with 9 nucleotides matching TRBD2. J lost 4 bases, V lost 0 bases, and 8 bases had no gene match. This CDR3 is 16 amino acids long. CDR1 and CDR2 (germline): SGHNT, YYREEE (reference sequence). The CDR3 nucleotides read TGTGCCAGCAGCTTGGACGGGACTAGCCGGGGGTACGAGCAGTACTTC. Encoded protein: CASSLDGTSRGYEQYF.

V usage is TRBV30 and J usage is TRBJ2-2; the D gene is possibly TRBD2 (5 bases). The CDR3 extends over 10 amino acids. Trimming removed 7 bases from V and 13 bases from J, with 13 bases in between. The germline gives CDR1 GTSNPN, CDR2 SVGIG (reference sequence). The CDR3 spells CAFLTRGLFF. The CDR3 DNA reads TGTGCCTTTCTCACTAGAGGGCTGTTTTTT.

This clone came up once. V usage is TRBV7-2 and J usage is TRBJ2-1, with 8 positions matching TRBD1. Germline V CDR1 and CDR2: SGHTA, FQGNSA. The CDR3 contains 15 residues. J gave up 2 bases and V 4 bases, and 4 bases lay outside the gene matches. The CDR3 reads CASSYDRGPYNEQFF. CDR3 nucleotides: TGTGCCAGCAGCTATGACAGGGGACCCTACAATGAGCAGTTCTTC.

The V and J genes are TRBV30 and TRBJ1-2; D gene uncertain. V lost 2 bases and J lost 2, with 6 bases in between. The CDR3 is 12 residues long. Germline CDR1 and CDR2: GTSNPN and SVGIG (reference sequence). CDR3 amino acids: CAWSSLNYGYTF. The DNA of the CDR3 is TGTGCCTGGAGTTCACTCAACTATGGCTACACCTTC.